These 18 T cell receptor beta chains came from one sample sequenced in a study of cytomegalovirus exposure and HLA in healthy donors. Primers for the PCR totalled 60 Vbeta and 13 Jbeta. Profiled with immunoSEQ multiplex PCR; TCRdb holds only in-frame clones, not every one. The sample consists of roughly 100,000 clones, around 80% of them appearing once. Specimen: PBMCs. These receptors all come from a man aged 18 to 29 in good health and CMV-seronegative.

The CDR3 DNA follows: TGTGCTAGTGGTTCAGGGCCCAGGGGCCATACGCAGTATTTT. Translated, it gives CASGSGPRGHTQYF. The rearrangement uses TRBV12-5 and TRBJ2-3, with D perhaps matching TRBD1 (6 bases). This CDR3 has 14 residues. Germline V gene data show CDR1 as LGHNT and CDR2 as FRNRAP. V lost 4 bases and J lost 7, with 15 bases in between.

V usage is TRBV5-1 and J usage is TRBJ2-1; D is ambiguous. V lost 0 bases to trimming and J lost 7 bases, with 11 bases between them. This CDR3 spans 14 amino acids. CDR1 SGHRS and CDR2 YFSETQ come from the germline V gene. CDR3: CASSLAPPRNEQFF. The CDR3, as DNA: TGCGCCAGCAGCTTGGCCCCCCCCCGGAATGAGCAGTTCTTC.

The chain recombines TRBV11-1 with TRBJ1-4; D is possibly TRBD1 (5 bases). The CDR3 has 14 residues. Trimming stripped 6 bases from V and 5 bases from J, with 13 bases between. Germline V gene lookup returns CDR1 SGHAT and CDR2 FQDESV (reference sequence). CDR3 sequence reads: CASRQTVLNEKLFF. The CDR3 nucleotides are TGTGCCAGCAGGCAGACAGTTCTGAATGAAAAACTGTTTTTT.

This clone was seen just once. As DNA, the CDR3 is TGTGCCAGCAGTGAACACGGCGGGTCCTCATCCTACGAGCAGTACTTC. Translated, it gives CASSEHGGSSSYEQYF. The J gene is TRBJ2-7, the V gene TRBV2, with D possibly matching TRBD2 (5 bases). Germline loops: CDR1 SNHLY, CDR2 FYNNEI. With 2 bases removed from V and 1 base from J, the gap between germline ends came to 15 bases. The CDR3 length is 16 residues. The whole variable domain, remainder taken from reference TRBV2 and TRBJ2-7, is EPEVTQTPSHQVTQMGQEVILRCVPISNHLYFYWYRQILGQKVEFLVSFYNNEISEKSEIFDDQFSVERPDGSNFTLKIRSTKLEDSAMYFCASSEHGGSSSYEQYFGPGTRLTVT.

This chain joins TRBV10-3 and TRBJ1-3, with D maybe TRBD1 (5 bases). The CDR3 spans 13 residues. Germline CDR1 and CDR2: ENHRY and SYGVKD. Trimming left V 6 bases short and J 2 bases short, with 8 bases between. For the CDR3, the DNA is TGTGCCATCAGGCAGGGTCCTGGAAACACCATATATTTT. This translates into CAIRQGPGNTIYF.

This clone was seen a handful of times. The V and J genes are TRBV5-4 and TRBJ2-4; the match to TRBD2 covers 12 bases. V gave up 0 bases and J gave up 1 base; unmatched junction bases: 5. The CDR3 has 18 residues. Germline CDR1 reads SGHNT; CDR2 reads YYREEE (reference sequence). DNA of the CDR3: TGTGCCAGCAGCTTGGGACTAGCGGGAGCCGGGGCCAAAAACATTCAGTACTTC. Its protein is CASSLGLAGAGAKNIQYF.

V is TRBV6-5 and J is TRBJ1-5; D is uncertain. Trimming pared 5 bases from V and 1 base from J, leaving 9 bases between. The germline gives CDR1 MNHEY, CDR2 SVGAGI. The CDR3 is 14 residues long. CDR3 DNA: TGTGCCAGCAGTGAAACGACAAGCAATCAGCCCCAGCATTTT. Its translation is CASSETTSNQPQHF.

CDR3 in DNA: TGTGCCAGCAGCCACTCAACGGGGGGTGAGTGGGATACGCAGTATTTT. It translates to CASSHSTGGEWDTQYF. J is TRBJ2-3 and V is TRBV7-9; TRBD2 matches at 7 bases. Losses at the gene ends were 5 bases for V and 6 bases for J; bases not matched to a gene: 14. This CDR3 is built from 16 residues. Germline assignment: CDR1 SEHNR and CDR2 FQNEAQ (reference sequence).

There are a few counts of this clone. The V and J genes are TRBV6-5 and TRBJ1-5; D is unresolved. V shed 7 bases and J shed 5 bases, with 12 bases lying between them. The CDR3 length is 13 residues. CDR1 is MNHEY and CDR2 is SVGAGI in the germline V gene. CDR3 residues: CASMPRRDQPQHF. In nucleotides, the CDR3 is TGTGCCAGCATGCCGAGGAGGGATCAGCCCCAGCATTTT.

The chain couples TRBV28 to TRBJ1-2, with 9 bases aligning to TRBD1. The germline V gene encodes CDR1 MDHEN and CDR2 SYDVKM. V lost 6 bases to trimming and J lost 8 bases; unmatched junction nucleotides: 7. The CDR3 spans 13 residues. The CDR3 DNA is TGTGCCAGCAGGGACAGGGGCCAGGTGGGCTACACCTTC. It encodes CASRDRGQVGYTF.

CDR3 nucleotide sequence: TGTGCCAGCAGTTACGCGGGGATTACCAAGGATACGCAGTATTTT. Its protein is CASSYAGITKDTQYF. This sequence joins TRBV6-5 and TRBJ2-3, with a weak D call TRBD2 (6 bases). The CDR3 extends over 15 amino acids. Trimming took off 2 bases at V and 6 bases at J, with 15 bases between the two ends. Per the germline V gene, CDR1 is MNHEY and CDR2 is SVGAGI.

This chain connects TRBV9 to TRBJ2-5; TRBD1 matches at 7 bases. Germline V gene sequence: CDR1 SGDLS, CDR2 YYNGEE. Trimming cost V 4 bases and J 6 bases; bases outside gene matches: 15. There are 16 residues in the CDR3. CDR3 coding DNA: TGTGCCAGCAGCCCAGAGGACAGGTCTGGCGTAAAGACCCAGTACTTC. Protein: CASSPEDRSGVKTQYF.

V is TRBV14 and J is TRBJ1-2; TRBD1 matches 7 bases. Germline V lookup: CDR1 SGHDN, CDR2 FVKESK. The CDR3 length is 13 residues. The V and J ends lost 6 bases and 6 bases, in that order; junction bases with no gene match: 7. CDR3 nucleotide sequence: TGTGCCAGCAGTCAGGGGGGAATACATGGCTACACCTTC. Translated, it gives CASSQGGIHGYTF.

This rearrangement joins TRBV19 to TRBJ2-2; D is perhaps TRBD1 (6 bases). The CDR3 has 15 residues. The V end was cut by 4 bases, the J end by 3 bases, with 12 bases between. CDR1 is LNHDA and CDR2 is SQIVND in the germline V gene (reference sequence). The CDR3 spells CASSSRGEDTGELFF. The DNA of the CDR3 is TGTGCCAGTAGTAGCAGGGGTGAGGACACCGGGGAGCTGTTTTTT.

V usage is TRBV4-3 and J usage is TRBJ2-5; the match to TRBD1 covers 8 bases. The J call is doubtful: the DNA matches TRBJ2-7 better. Germline CDR1 reads LGHNA; CDR2 reads YSLEER. The CDR3 sequence is 15 residues long. CDR3 region: CASSQARQGRHEQYF. The CDR3 DNA reads as TGCGCCAGCAGCCAAGCCAGACAGGGGAGGCACGAGCAGTACTTC.

V usage is TRBV5-1 and J usage is TRBJ2-2, with 10 bases matching TRBD1. The CDR3 runs 15 residues. V lost 2 bases and J lost 6; bases outside the gene matches: 4. Germline values: CDR1 SGHRS, CDR2 YFSETQ. The chain's CDR3 is CASSFRDRGSGELFF. Written as DNA, the CDR3 is TGCGCCAGCAGCTTCCGGGACAGGGGTTCCGGGGAGCTGTTTTTT.

V and J are TRBV27 and TRBJ1-6, with TRBD1 as a possible D gene (5 bases). This CDR3 comprises 14 residues. Germline values: CDR1 MNHEY, CDR2 SMNVEV (reference sequence). The germline V and J ends were trimmed by 2 bases and 7 bases, with 9 bases remaining between them. DNA of the CDR3: TGTGCCAGCAGTTTAATAGGGGCCAATTCACCCCTCCACTTT. This sequence encodes CASSLIGANSPLHF.

The V and J genes are TRBV6-1 and TRBJ2-5; weak D call: TRBD1 (6 bases). The ends were cut back, 1 base at V and 5 bases at J, with 14 bases in the middle. The CDR3 is made up of 15 amino acids. Germline loops: CDR1 MNHNS, CDR2 SASEGT. The CDR3: CASSEGAGVRETQYF. In DNA form, the CDR3 reads TGTGCCAGCAGTGAAGGGGCAGGGGTGAGGGAGACCCAGTACTTC.